This T cell receptor beta chain was identified during a study of T cell clonality in common variable immunodeficiency. Study-level results: Reportedly, TCR beta sequences from common variable immunodeficiency showed fewer deletions and N-nucleotide insertions.

CDR3 length: 15 amino acids. Germline V gives CDR1 MDHEN, CDR2 SYDVKM. J gave up 3 bases and V 5 bases, and 9 bases lay outside the gene matches. The sample holds many counts of this clone. As yet, its antigen is unknown. The read terminates 3 residues ahead of where the CDR3 ends, so the germline J gene completes it. Assay: immunoSEQ multiplex PCR; the TCRdb copy retains only in-frame clones and omits some. The sample was found to contain about 35,000 clones, and every one recurs. The chain couples TRBV28 to TRBJ2-7; TRBD1 matches at 8 bases. Sequenced input: peripheral blood mononuclear cells. The clonotype originates from a person between 18 and 75 years old in good health. CDR3 in amino acids: CASSPPRTGIYEQYF. CDR3 DNA, as far as it was read: TGTGCCAGCAGTCCTCCCCGGACAGGGATCTACGAG.